This TCR beta chain was identified during a study of regulatory T cells in long-lasting Graves disease. Time point meaning: newly diagnosed GD, antithyroid drugs for less than 3 months. There was RNA extracted from PBMCs, and the TCR library was made from it. Arm-PCR of CDR3 regions and iRepertoire HTBI primers were used to build TCR beta libraries. TCRdb called the multiplex PCR reads again in MiXCR, with one record for every CDR3 protein. The table records about 530,000 distinct CDR3 sequences, about 16% of them present only once. There are 15 residues in the CDR3. Germline CDR1 and CDR2: ENHRY and SYGVKD. V shed 10 bases, J shed 6 bases, and the junction held 17 bases outside the gene matches. This sample was also put to use in a study of T cells in Graves' hyperthyroidism and ophthalmopathy. That work adds: Most clonotypes that expanded in the thyroid above 0.001 also showed up in blood.

The source material was peripheral blood mononuclear cells (PBMCs), sampled at new diagnosis, from a patient treated with antithyroid drugs. This chain uses TRBV10-3 with TRBJ1-1, with 7 bases fitting TRBD1. This receptor was obtained from a woman aged 35-65 years with Graves disease. The DNA for the CDR3 is TGTGCCACTGCCCGCCAAACAGGGGATTTGGCTGAAGCTTTCTTT. Translation: CATARQTGDLAEAFF.